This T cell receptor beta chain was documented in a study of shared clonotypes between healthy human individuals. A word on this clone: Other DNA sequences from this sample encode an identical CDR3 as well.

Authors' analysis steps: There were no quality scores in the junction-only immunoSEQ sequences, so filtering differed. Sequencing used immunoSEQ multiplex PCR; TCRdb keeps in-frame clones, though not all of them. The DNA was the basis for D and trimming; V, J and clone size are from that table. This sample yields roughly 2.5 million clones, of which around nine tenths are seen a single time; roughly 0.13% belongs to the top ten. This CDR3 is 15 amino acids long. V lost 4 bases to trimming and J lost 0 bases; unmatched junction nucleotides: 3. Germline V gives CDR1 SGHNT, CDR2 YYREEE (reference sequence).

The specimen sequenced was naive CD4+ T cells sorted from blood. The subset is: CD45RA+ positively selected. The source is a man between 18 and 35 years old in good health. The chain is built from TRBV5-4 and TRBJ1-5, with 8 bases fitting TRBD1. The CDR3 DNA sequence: TGTGCCAGCAGCCTCGGGACAGGTAGCAATCAGCCCCAGCATTTT. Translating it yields CASSLGTGSNQPQHF. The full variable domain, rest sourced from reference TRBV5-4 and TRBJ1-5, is ETGVTQSPTHLIKTRGQQVTLRCSSQSGHNTVSWYQQALGQGPQFIFQYYREEENGRGNFPPRFSGLQFPNYSSELNVNALELDDSALYLCASSLGTGSNQPQHFGDGTRLSIL.